A single sample is the source of the 20 T cell receptor beta chains below, sequenced in a study of blood T cells in healthy people across ages. A second PCR of 7 to 11 cycles used a sample-barcoded 5' primer and a J-beta primer mix. One entry per CDR3 protein, called by TCRdb with MiXCR from the 5' RACE reads. The profile covers 450,000 to 600,000 distinct CDR3 sequences, with about a quarter appearing a single time and under 4.5% taken by the ten largest. A further study also used this sample, focusing on T cells of mothers and their children.

Sequencing was carried out using blood. All receptors derive from a boy aged 2-9 years in good health.

The CDR3 reads CASSHPLGNTEAFF. The DNA for the CDR3 is TGCGCCAGCAGCCATCCCCTAGGCAACACTGAAGCTTTCTTT. The genes are TRBV4-1 and TRBJ1-1; no clear D gene. The length of the CDR3 is 14 residues. V lost 3 bases and J 2 bases, leaving 10 bases between the germline ends. Germline lookup yields CDR1 MGHRA and CDR2 YSYEKL.

The CDR3 here is CASRDVGLQETQYF. The DNA of the CDR3 is TGCGCCAGCAGAGACGTTGGCCTCCAAGAGACCCAGTACTTC. The J gene is TRBJ2-1, the V gene TRBV5-1, with no clear D. The end of the DNA fits TRBJ2-5 better, so the J call may be wrong. From germline, CDR1 is SGHRS and CDR2 YFSETQ. CDR3 length: 14 amino acids.

In this sample, this clonotype turned up a few times. The chain joins TRBV24-1 to TRBJ1-2, with TRBD1 as a possible D gene (5 bases). This CDR3 contains 12 residues. V was cut by 5 bases and J by 6 bases, with 9 bases left in between. From germline, CDR1 is KGHDR and CDR2 SFDVKD. CDR3 sequence (DNA): TGTGCCACCAGTGGGGACGGTCATGGCTACACCTTC. Residues: CATSGDGHGYTF.

In its sample, this clonotype was seen once. The chain has TRBV11-2 and TRBJ2-5, with a tentative D call TRBD2 (6 bases). The germline V gene has CDR1 SGHAT and CDR2 FQNNGV. V was cut by 1 base and J by 3 bases, with 12 bases left in between. This CDR3 is 15 amino acids long. In nucleotides, the CDR3 is TGTGCCAGCAGCTTAGGTTTTAGCGGTGAAGAGACCCAGTACTTC. Translating gives CASSLGFSGEETQYF.

This clonotype was counted between two and nine times. The chain joins TRBV6-2 or TRBV6-3 to TRBJ1-2, with D possibly being TRBD1 (5 bases). In germline, CDR1 is MNHEY, CDR2 SVGEGT. CDR3 size: 11 residues. Trimming cost V 5 bases and J 8 bases, with 9 bases left between them. The CDR3 DNA reads as TGTGCCAGCAGTCAGGGTTTGGGCTACACCTTC. Protein product: CASSQGLGYTF.

J is TRBJ2-3 and V is TRBV28; D is ambiguous. The V gene's germline CDR1 is MDHEN and CDR2 SYDVKM. Trimming shortened V by 3 bases and J by 7 bases, and 14 bases separated the two germline ends. The CDR3 sequence is 14 residues long. CDR3 DNA: TGTGCCAGCAGTTTGGGTTTTCACCTGAATACGCAGTATTTT. Translating it yields CASSLGFHLNTQYF.

This clonotype was detected only a few times. The germline gene is not matched at one end of the junction; a read error may be the cause. The genes are TRBV3-1 and TRBJ1-4; TRBD1 agrees at 9 bases. The CDR3 has 15 residues. In germline, CDR1 is LGHDT, CDR2 YNNKEL (reference sequence). The CDR3 bases are TGTGCCAACAGCCATCGCCGGGACAGGGACGAAAAACTGTTTTTT. It specifies CANSHRRDRDEKLFF.

This clonotype was counted only a few times. The V gene is TRBV6-6, the J gene TRBJ2-1, with 13 bases fitting TRBD2. The J call is doubtful: the DNA matches TRBJ2-5 better. There are 16 residues in the CDR3. Germline CDR1 MNHNY, CDR2 SVGAGI (reference sequence). CDR3 nucleotide sequence: TGTGCCAGCAGCCGACTAGCGGGAGGCTCGTTGGAGACCCAGTACTTC. Encoded protein: CASSRLAGGSLETQYF.

Comment on this clonotype: Without the conserved terminal phenylalanine or tryptophan, this CDR3 likely stems from a read error. This chain connects TRBV11-2 to TRBJ2-4; D not certain. CDR1 and CDR2 from the germline V gene are SGHAT and FQNNGV. This CDR3 has 14 amino acids. The CDR3: CASSLGLAKTIQYL. In nucleotides, the CDR3 is TGTGCCAGCAGCTTAGGGTTAGCCAAAACCATTCAGTACCTC.

This clonotype occurred a few times. The rearrangement uses TRBV4-3 and TRBJ2-3; D not resolved. Germline-derived CDR1 and CDR2 are LGHNA and YSLEER. CDR3 length equals 16 residues. The ends were cut back, 1 base at V and 2 bases at J, with 13 bases in the middle. CDR3 DNA: TGCGCCAGCAGCCAAGTCAGTGAGGCCCCCACAGATACGCAGTATTTT. This gives the protein CASSQVSEAPTDTQYF.

This clonotype appeared a few times. This rearrangement joins TRBV12-3 or TRBV12-4 to TRBJ2-1; D possibly corresponds to TRBD2 (6 bases). This CDR3 has 14 residues. V lost 6 bases and J 7 bases, leaving 16 bases between the germline ends. Here the CDR3 DNA reads TGTGCCAGCAGCCCCCCCGCGGGACTTAATGAGCAGTTCTTC. It translates to CASSPPAGLNEQFF.

In its sample, this clonotype was seen a few times. The chain is built from TRBV4-3 and TRBJ2-5; D possibly corresponds to TRBD2 (5 bases). The assigned J gene may be wrong: the sequence end matches TRBJ2-7 better. CDR1 is LGHNA and CDR2 is YSLEER in the germline V gene. This CDR3 has 14 residues. CDR3 protein: CASSQDRTSYEQYF. The CDR3 nucleotides are TGCGCCAGCAGCCAAGATCGGACTTCTTACGAGCAGTACTTC.

This clonotype was recorded a few times. The chain combines TRBV15 with TRBJ2-6; unclear D gene. Trimming stripped 5 bases from V and 2 bases from J, with 4 bases between. The CDR3 runs 13 residues. The germline V gene has CDR1 LNHNV and CDR2 YYDKDF (reference sequence). In DNA form, the CDR3 reads TGTGCCACCAGCGAGACTGGGGCCAACGTCCTGACTTTC. It is translated as CATSETGANVLTF.

This chain connects TRBV6-6 to TRBJ1-1, with unresolved D. V was shortened by 2 bases and J by 12 bases, with 7 bases between the two germline ends. The CDR3 length is 10 residues. Germline V gene lookup returns CDR1 MNHNY and CDR2 SVGAGI (reference sequence). The CDR3: CASSYPLPFF. In DNA, the CDR3 is TGTGCCAGCAGTTACCCCCTACCTTTCTTT.

This clonotype was picked up a small number of times. The rearrangement joins TRBV5-1 to TRBJ1-5; D not resolved. CDR3 size: 15 residues. V shed 4 bases and J shed 5 bases, with 16 bases lying between them. Germline V gene data show CDR1 as SGHRS and CDR2 as YFSETQ. The CDR3 loop reads CASSPTLGWDQPQHF. Here the CDR3 DNA reads TGCGCCAGCAGCCCCACCCTGGGCTGGGATCAGCCCCAGCATTTT.

This clonotype was picked up a small number of times. The V gene is TRBV12-5, the J gene TRBJ1-5; no reliable D call. Trimming removed 1 base from V and 2 bases from J, with 6 bases in between. The CDR3 extends over 14 amino acids. CDR1 and CDR2 (germline): LGHNT, FRNRAP. The CDR3 loop is CASGLEGGNQPQHF. CDR3 in DNA: TGTGCTAGTGGTTTGGAGGGTGGCAATCAGCCCCAGCATTTT.

The table lists this clonotype with a few counts. This chain connects TRBV10-3 to TRBJ2-3, with TRBD2 identical over 12 bases. The V gene's germline CDR1 is ENHRY and CDR2 SYGVKD. After removal of 2 bases from V and 2 bases from J, the junction contained 2 bases not matched to a gene. The CDR3 covers 16 residues. The CDR3 sequence: CAISETSGGYTDTQYF. For the CDR3, the DNA is TGTGCCATCAGTGAGACTAGCGGGGGGTACACAGATACGCAGTATTTT.

This clonotype was seen only a few times. The chain combines TRBV19 with TRBJ2-1; D assignment may be TRBD1 or TRBD2 (6 bases each). The CDR3 extends over 15 amino acids. The germline V gene encodes CDR1 LNHDA and CDR2 SQIVND (reference sequence). V was cut by 5 bases and J by 2 bases, with 13 bases left in between. The CDR3 loop is CASSGGPIAYNEQFF. The CDR3 DNA sequence: TGTGCCAGTAGTGGGGGGCCGATCGCCTACAATGAGCAGTTCTTC.

The chain combines TRBV29-1 with TRBJ2-5, with D tentatively TRBD1 or TRBD2 (5 bases each). Trimming removed 6 bases from V and 4 bases from J, with 18 bases in between. CDR1 is SQVTM and CDR2 is ANQGSEA in the germline V gene. This CDR3 has 14 residues. CDR3 sequence reads: CSVGPGTGGETQYF. CDR3 coding DNA: TGCAGCGTCGGACCCGGGACCGGAGGAGAGACCCAGTACTTC.

The J gene is TRBJ1-4, the V gene TRBV6-5, with D perhaps matching TRBD1 (5 bases). This CDR3 is 14 amino acids long. V shed 5 bases and J shed 7 bases, with 14 bases lying between them. The V gene's germline CDR1 is MNHEY and CDR2 SVGAGI. This CDR3 is CASSEQDGSEKLFF. The CDR3 nucleotides are TGTGCCAGCAGTGAACAGGACGGCTCTGAAAAACTGTTTTTT.